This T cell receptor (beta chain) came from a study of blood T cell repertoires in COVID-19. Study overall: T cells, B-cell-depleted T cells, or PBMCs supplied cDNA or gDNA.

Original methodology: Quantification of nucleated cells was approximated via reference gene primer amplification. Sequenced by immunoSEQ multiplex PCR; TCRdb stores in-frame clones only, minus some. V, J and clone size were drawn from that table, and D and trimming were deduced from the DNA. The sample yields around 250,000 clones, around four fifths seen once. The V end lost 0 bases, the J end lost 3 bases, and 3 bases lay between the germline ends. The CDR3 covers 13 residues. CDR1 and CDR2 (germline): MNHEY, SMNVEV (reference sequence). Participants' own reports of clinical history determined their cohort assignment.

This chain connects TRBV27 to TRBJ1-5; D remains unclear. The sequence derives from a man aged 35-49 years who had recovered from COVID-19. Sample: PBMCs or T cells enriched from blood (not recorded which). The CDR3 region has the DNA TGTGCCAGCAGTTTATCTCTCAATCAGCCCCAGCATTTT. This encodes CASSLSLNQPQHF.